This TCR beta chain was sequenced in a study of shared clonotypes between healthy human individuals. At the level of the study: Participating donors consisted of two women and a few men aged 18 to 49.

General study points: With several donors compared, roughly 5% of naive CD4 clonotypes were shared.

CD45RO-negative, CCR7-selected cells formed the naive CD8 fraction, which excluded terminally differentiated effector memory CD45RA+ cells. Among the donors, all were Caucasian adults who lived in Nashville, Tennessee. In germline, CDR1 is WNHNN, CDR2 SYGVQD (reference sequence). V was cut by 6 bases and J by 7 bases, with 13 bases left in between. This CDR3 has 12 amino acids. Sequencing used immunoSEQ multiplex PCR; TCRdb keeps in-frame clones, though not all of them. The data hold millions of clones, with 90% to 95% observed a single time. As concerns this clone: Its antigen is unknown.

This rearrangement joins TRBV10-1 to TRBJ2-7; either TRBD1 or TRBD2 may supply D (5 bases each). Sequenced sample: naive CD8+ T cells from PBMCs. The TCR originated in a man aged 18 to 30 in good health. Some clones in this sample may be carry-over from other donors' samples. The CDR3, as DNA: TGCGCCAGCAGCGAGGGGCCAGGGGAGCAGTACTTC. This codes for CASSEGPGEQYF.